This paragraph reports one TCR beta chain. Its antigen is still unknown. Clones were sequenced by immunoSEQ multiplex PCR, and TCRdb holds only the in-frame ones, with some missing. The data contain roughly 90,000 clones, approximately 80% of them seen just once; the ten biggest clones take up around 9.4%. This record belongs to a study of radiation and T cells in renal cell carcinoma. Overall study findings and caveats: No pretreatment tumor biopsies were available for baseline clonotypes.

V lost 2 bases to trimming and J lost 3 bases, with 17 bases between them. This CDR3 has 16 amino acids. CDR1 is MNHEY, CDR2 SVGAGI, per germline. Stated time point: blood 4 weeks post-SBRT, at nephrectomy. Treatment indicated: 15 Gy SBRT to primary tumor, nephrectomy 4 weeks later. This clonotype was obtained from a man in his fifties or sixties with renal cell carcinoma. Material: blood, obtained from a patient whose treatment included radiotherapy and nephrectomy. The chain is built from TRBV6-5 and TRBJ2-7, with D possibly matching TRBD2 (6 bases). Written as DNA, the CDR3 is TGTGCCAGCAGTTACGACCGCGGGGTAGCCTACTACGAGCAGTACTTC. Translation: CASSYDRGVAYYEQYF.